This record covers a single T cell receptor (beta chain). These data come from a study of blood T cell repertoires in COVID-19. Germline trimming cut 0 bases from V and 6 bases from J; bases unmatched to any gene: 4. The length of the CDR3 is 16 residues. CDR1 is SGHNT and CDR2 is YYREEE in the germline V gene (reference sequence). Repertoires were generated with immunoSEQ multiplex PCR, while TCRdb's copy carries only in-frame clones and drops some. This sample has some 200,000 clones, with 92% found just once. This clonotype was sampled from a young man with acute or convalescent COVID-19. The rearrangement joins TRBV5-4 to TRBJ2-5; TRBD2 matches at 14 bases. The specimen sequenced was peripheral blood. CDR3 nucleotides: TGTGCCAGCAGCTTGGGACTAGCGGGGGGGGGAAAGACCCAGTACTTC. It codes for CASSLGLAGGGKTQYF.